These T cell receptor beta chains were read from a single sample in a study of T cell changes during pregnancy in multiple sclerosis. Repertoires were generated with immunoSEQ multiplex PCR, while TCRdb's copy carries only in-frame clones and drops some. The sample has 100,000 or so clones, about 94% seen once. The specimen comprised peripheral blood, sampled before pregnancy. These receptors were taken from a female donor with multiple sclerosis, enrolled in a pregnancy study. The CDR3 runs from the conserved cysteine through the conserved F or W. Fields, in order: clone size, D gene, V gene, J gene, CDR3 DNA, CDR3 protein. A D gene is named only where the DNA matches it firmly. Expanded clones get a size class; other rows say once, few or many, or leave the size out.

NA	NA	TRBV5-4	TRBJ2-7	TGTGCCAGCAGCGGCCAGGGGGGCTACGAGCAGTACTTC	CASSGQGGYEQYF
once	NA	TRBV27	TRBJ2-7	TGTGCCAGCCAACGAGGGACACCTTCGTCCGGGGTTACCTACGAGCAGTACTTC	CASQRGTPSSGVTYEQYF
NA	NA	TRBV28	TRBJ1-1	TGTGCCAGCAGCCTACATGGACAGAGCTTTGAAGCTTTCTTT	CASSLHGQSFEAFF
NA	NA	TRBV5-6	TRBJ2-1	TGTGCCAGCAGCTTGAATCTTCGAGGTGAGCAGTTCTTC	CASSLNLRGEQFF
NA	NA	TRBV6-1	TRBJ2-1	TGTGCCAGCAATTCAGGTTACTACAATGAGCAGTTCTTC	CASNSGYYNEQFF
NA	NA	TRBV30	TRBJ2-7	TGTGCCTGGAGAGGGAGTTACGAGCAGTACTTC	CAWRGSYEQYF
NA	TRBD2	TRBV18	TRBJ2-7	TGTGCCAGCTCACCACCTGGACTAGCGGGAGGAACCTACGAGCAGTACTTC	CASSPPGLAGGTYEQYF
NA	TRBD2	TRBV30	TRBJ2-2	TGTGCCTACTTAGCGGGATGGAACACCGGGGAGCTGTTTTTT	CAYLAGWNTGELFF
NA	NA	TRBV9	TRBJ2-1	TGTGCCAGCAGCGTAGGTCTAGCCGGTGAGCAGTTCTTC	CASSVGLAGEQFF
NA	NA	TRBV6-6	TRBJ2-6	TGTGCCAGCAGTCCGCGGCTCTCTGGGGCCAACGTCCTGACTTTC	CASSPRLSGANVLTF
NA	NA	TRBV7-9	TRBJ2-3	TGTGCCAGCAGAGACGAAGGGGCGACGCAGTATTTT	CASRDEGATQYF